This is a list of T cell receptor beta chains from one sample in a study of T cell clones after liver transplantation. Sequenced by immunoSEQ multiplex PCR; TCRdb stores in-frame clones only, minus some. The sample includes about 99,000 clones, 80% to 85% seen only once; the top ten take 0.85% to 1%. Sequences were derived from CD4+ T cells from blood, sampled before liver transplant. The receptors shown here come from a human donor who received a liver transplant. Each CDR3 is given with its conserved first and last residue. A D gene is named only where the DNA matches it firmly. Clone size is stated in some rows and not others, as once, few, many or a class when expanded.

clone size,V gene,D gene,J gene,CDR3 protein,CDR3 DNA
NA,TRBV7-2,NA,TRBJ1-1,CASSSPNVEAFF,TGTGCCAGCAGCTCCCCTAACGTAGAAGCTTTCTTT
NA,TRBV28,TRBD2,TRBJ2-1,CASSEGLAGLNAVNEQFF,TGTGCCAGCAGTGAAGGACTAGCGGGCCTAAATGCTGTAAATGAGCAGTTCTTC
NA,TRBV19,NA,TRBJ1-3,CASTGPYSGNTIYF,TGTGCCAGTACGGGGCCGTACTCTGGAAACACCATATATTTT
NA,TRBV9,TRBD2,TRBJ2-1,CASSERLAGVTEQFF,TGTGCCAGCAGCGAGAGACTAGCGGGAGTGACTGAGCAGTTCTTC
NA,TRBV28,TRBD1,TRBJ2-7,CASTHLGTGGTEQYF,TGTGCCAGCACCCACTTGGGGACAGGGGGGACCGAGCAGTACTTC
NA,TRBV25-1,TRBD2,TRBJ2-1,CASSELGGTSGFNEQFF,TGTGCCAGCAGTGAATTGGGTGGGACTAGCGGCTTCAATGAGCAGTTCTTC
NA,TRBV25-1,NA,TRBJ2-7,CASSARIGGEQYF,TGTGCCAGCAGTGCACGCATCGGAGGGGAGCAGTACTTC
NA,TRBV2,TRBD2,TRBJ2-7,CASSASGSPGQYF,TGTGCCAGCAGTGCCAGCGGGAGTCCCGGGCAGTACTTC
NA,TRBV29-1,TRBD1,TRBJ2-5,CSVDRGAEETQYF,TGCAGCGTAGACAGGGGGGCTGAAGAGACCCAGTACTTC
few,TRBV28,NA,TRBJ1-5,CASSVSFGGQPQHF,TGTGCCAGCAGTGTTTCCTTTGGGGGTCAGCCCCAGCATTTT
few,TRBV11-3,NA,TRBJ1-1,CASSPGQSNTEAFF,TGTGCCAGCAGCCCCGGACAGTCGAACACTGAAGCTTTCTTT